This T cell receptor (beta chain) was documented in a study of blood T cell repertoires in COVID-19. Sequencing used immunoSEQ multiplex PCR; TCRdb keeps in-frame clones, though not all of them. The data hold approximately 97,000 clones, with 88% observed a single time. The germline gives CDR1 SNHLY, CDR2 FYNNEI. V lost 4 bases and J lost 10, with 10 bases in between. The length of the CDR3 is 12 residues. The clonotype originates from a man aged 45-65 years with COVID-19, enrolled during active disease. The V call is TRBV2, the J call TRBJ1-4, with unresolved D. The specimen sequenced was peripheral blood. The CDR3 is CASSVLPGKLFF. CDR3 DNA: TGTGCCAGCAGTGTATTACCGGGAAAACTGTTTTTT.